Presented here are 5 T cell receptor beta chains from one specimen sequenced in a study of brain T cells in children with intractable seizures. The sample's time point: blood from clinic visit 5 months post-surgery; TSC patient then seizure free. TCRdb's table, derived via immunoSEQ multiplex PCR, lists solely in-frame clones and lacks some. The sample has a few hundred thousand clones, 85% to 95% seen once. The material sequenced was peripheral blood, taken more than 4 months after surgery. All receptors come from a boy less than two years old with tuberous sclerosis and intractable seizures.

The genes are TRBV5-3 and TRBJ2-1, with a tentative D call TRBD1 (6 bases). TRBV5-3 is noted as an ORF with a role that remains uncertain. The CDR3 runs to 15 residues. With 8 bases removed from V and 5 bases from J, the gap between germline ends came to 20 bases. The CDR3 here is CASKNPGERDNEQFF. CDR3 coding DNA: TGTGCCAGCAAAAACCCAGGGGAGAGGGACAATGAGCAGTTCTTC.

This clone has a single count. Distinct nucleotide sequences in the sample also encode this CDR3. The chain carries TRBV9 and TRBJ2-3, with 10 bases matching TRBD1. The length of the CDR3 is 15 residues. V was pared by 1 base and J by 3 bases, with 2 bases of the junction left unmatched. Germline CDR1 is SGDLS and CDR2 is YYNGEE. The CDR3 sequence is CASSVRTGGTDTQYF. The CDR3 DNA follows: TGTGCCAGCAGCGTACGGACAGGGGGGACAGATACGCAGTATTTT.

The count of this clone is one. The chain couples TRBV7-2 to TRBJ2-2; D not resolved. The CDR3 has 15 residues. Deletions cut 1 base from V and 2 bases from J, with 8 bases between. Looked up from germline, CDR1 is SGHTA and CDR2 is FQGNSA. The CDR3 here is CASSLGRTNTGELFF. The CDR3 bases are TGTGCCAGCAGCTTAGGCAGGACCAACACCGGGGAGCTGTTTTTT.

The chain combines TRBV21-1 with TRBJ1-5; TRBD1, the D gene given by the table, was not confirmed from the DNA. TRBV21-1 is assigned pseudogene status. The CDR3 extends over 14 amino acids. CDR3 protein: CASPRHLLNQPQHF. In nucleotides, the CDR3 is TGTGCCAGCCCCCGACACCTACTCAATCAGCCCCAGCATTTT.

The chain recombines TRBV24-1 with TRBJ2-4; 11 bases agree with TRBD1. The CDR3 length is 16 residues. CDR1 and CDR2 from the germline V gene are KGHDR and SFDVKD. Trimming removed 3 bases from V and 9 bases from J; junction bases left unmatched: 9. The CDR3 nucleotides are TGTGCCACCAGTGATCCGGGACAGGGGGATCTTGGCATTCAGTACTTC. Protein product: CATSDPGQGDLGIQYF.